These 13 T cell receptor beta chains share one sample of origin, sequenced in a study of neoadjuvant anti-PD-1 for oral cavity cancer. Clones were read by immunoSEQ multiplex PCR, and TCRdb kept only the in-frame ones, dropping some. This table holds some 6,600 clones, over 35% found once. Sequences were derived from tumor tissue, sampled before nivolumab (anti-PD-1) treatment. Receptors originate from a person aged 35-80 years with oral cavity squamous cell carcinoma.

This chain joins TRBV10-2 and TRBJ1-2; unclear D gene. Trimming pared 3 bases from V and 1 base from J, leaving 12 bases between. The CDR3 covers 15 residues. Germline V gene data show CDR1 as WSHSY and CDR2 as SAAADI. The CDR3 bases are TGCGCCAGCAGTGAATCCCAGGTCCTTAACTATGGCTACACCTTC. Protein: CASSESQVLNYGYTF.

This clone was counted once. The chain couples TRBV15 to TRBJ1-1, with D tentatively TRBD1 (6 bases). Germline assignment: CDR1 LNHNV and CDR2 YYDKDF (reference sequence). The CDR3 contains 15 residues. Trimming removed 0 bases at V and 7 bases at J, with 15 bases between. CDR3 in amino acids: CATSRDNRRQDEAFF. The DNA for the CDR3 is TGTGCCACCAGCAGAGATAACCGAAGACAGGATGAAGCTTTCTTT.

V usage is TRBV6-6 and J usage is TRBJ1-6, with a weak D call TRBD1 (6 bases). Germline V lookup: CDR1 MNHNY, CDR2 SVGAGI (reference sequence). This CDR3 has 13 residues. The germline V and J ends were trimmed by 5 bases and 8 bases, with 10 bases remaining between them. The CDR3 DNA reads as TGTGCCAGCAGTAACAGGGAGGATTCACCCCTCCACTTT. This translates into CASSNREDSPLHF.

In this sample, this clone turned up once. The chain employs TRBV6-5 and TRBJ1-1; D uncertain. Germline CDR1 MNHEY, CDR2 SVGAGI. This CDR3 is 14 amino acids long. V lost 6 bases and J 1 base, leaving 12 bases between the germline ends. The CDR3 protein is CASSPREENTEAFF. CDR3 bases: TGTGCCAGCAGCCCGAGGGAAGAGAACACTGAAGCTTTCTTT.

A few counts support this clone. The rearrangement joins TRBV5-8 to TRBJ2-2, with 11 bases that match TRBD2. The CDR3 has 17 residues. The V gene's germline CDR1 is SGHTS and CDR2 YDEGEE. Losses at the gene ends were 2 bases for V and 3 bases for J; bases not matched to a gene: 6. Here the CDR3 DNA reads TGTGCCAGCAGCTTAACACTAGCGGGGGCGGACACCGGGGAGCTGTTTTTT. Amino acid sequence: CASSLTLAGADTGELFF.

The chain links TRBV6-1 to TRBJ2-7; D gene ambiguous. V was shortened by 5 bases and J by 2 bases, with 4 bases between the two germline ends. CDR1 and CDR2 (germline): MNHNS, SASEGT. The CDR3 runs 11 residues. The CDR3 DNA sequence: TGTGCCAGCAGTACAGCCTACGAGCAGTACTTC. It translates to CASSTAYEQYF.

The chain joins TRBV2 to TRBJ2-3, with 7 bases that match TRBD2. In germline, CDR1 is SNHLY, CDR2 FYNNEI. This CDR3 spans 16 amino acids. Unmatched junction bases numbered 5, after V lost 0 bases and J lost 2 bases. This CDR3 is CASSEASGTNTDTQYF. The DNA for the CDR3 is TGTGCCAGCAGTGAAGCGTCCGGGACTAACACAGATACGCAGTATTTT.

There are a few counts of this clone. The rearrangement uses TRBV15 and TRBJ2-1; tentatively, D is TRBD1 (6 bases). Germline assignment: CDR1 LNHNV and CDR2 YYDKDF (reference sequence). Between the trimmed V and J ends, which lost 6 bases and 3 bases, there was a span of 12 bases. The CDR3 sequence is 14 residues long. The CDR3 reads CATRGAGGYNEQFF. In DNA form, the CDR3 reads TGTGCCACCAGGGGGGCTGGCGGCTACAATGAGCAGTTCTTC.

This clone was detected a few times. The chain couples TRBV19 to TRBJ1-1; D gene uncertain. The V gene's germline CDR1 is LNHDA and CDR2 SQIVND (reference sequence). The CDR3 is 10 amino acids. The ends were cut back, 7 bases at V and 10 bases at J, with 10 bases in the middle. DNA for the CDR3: TGTGCCAGTACTGCGGGTGTAGCTTTCTTT. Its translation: CASTAGVAFF.

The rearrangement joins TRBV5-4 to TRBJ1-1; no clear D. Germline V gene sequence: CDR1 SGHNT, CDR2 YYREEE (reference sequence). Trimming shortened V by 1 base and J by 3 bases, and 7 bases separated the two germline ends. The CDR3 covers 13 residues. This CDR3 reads CASSLYEYTEAFF. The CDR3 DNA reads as TGTGCCAGCAGCTTGTACGAGTACACTGAAGCTTTCTTT.

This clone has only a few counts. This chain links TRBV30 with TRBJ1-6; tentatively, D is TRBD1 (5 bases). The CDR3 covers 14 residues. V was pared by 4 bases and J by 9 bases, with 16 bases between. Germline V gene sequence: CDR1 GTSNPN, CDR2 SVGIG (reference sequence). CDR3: CAWIPRLGVSPLHF. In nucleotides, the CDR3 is TGTGCCTGGATTCCACGCCTGGGGGTTTCACCCCTCCACTTT.

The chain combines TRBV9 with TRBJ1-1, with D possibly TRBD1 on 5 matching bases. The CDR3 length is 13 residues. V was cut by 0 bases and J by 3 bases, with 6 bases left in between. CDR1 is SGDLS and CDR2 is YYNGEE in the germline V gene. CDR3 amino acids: CASSVGGYTEAFF. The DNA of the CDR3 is TGTGCCAGCAGCGTAGGGGGGTACACTGAAGCTTTCTTT.

The CDR3 sequence: CASSLDPRGQRSWGEKLFF. CDR3 sequence (DNA): TGCGCCAGCAGCTTGGACCCCAGGGGGCAAAGATCCTGGGGTGAAAAACTGTTTTTT. The genes are TRBV5-1 and TRBJ1-4; TRBD1 agrees at 8 bases. CDR3 length: 19 amino acids. CDR1 and CDR2 (germline): SGHRS, YFSETQ. With 0 bases clipped from V and 7 bases from J, the junction kept 17 bases outside the gene matches.